One T cell receptor (beta chain) is described in this entry. The antigen is not known. This CDR3 spans 14 amino acids. V lost 5 bases to trimming and J lost 6 bases; unmatched junction nucleotides: 7. The germline V gene encodes CDR1 SGHAT and CDR2 FQNNGV. Everyone who donated was a healthy Caucasian. TCRdb fed the 5' RACE reads into MiXCR, producing one record per CDR3 protein. The table includes around 960,000 distinct CDR3 sequences, around an eighth detected once. The sample originates from a study of identical twins. Study outcomes and limitations: Findings depended on cross-sectional statistics rather than tracking the same donors.

These same data were also listed under a study on yellow fever vaccine responses in identical twins. As reported in that work: Reportedly, the response of twins' T cells to the vaccine seemed partly convergent, partly personalized.

Sequencing was done on a sample of PBMCs. The chain carries TRBV11-2 and TRBJ1-1; 9 bases are a match to TRBD1. This receptor was obtained from a woman under 30 in good health. This chain's CDR3 is CASSHRDRVPEAFF. In nucleotides, the CDR3 is TGTGCCAGCAGCCACCGGGACAGGGTTCCTGAAGCTTTCTTT.